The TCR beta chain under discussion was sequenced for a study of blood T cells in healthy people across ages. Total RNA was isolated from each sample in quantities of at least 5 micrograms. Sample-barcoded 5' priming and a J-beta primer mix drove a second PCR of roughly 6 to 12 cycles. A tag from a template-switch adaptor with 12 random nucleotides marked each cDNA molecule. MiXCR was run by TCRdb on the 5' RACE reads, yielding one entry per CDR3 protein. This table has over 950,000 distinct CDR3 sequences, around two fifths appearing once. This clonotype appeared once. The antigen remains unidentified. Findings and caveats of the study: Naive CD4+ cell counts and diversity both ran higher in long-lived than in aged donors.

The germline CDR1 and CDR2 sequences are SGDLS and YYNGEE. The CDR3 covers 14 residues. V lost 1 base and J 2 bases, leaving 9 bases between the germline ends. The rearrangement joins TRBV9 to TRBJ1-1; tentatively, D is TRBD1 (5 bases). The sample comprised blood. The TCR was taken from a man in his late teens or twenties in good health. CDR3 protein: CASSVLGTNTEAFF. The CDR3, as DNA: TGTGCCAGCAGCGTACTAGGGACTAACACTGAAGCTTTCTTT.